The clone carrying this T cell receptor beta chain was detected once. Sequencing used immunoSEQ multiplex PCR; TCRdb keeps in-frame clones, though not all of them. The sample lists 95,000 to 110,000 clones; about 80% were seen once. The germline gives CDR1 SNHLY, CDR2 FYNNEI. Trimming took off 11 bases at V and 0 bases at J, with 15 bases between the two ends. The CDR3 consists of 14 residues. The sample originates from a study of blood T cell repertoires in COVID-19. The chain uses TRBV2 and TRBJ2-3; D is undetermined. The sequence was obtained from a human donor in a cohort sampled during active COVID-19. Specimen: peripheral blood. Here the CDR3 reads CAGRPRSSTDTQYF. CDR3 DNA: TGTGCCGGCCGCCCCCGGAGTAGCACAGATACGCAGTATTTT.